This TCR beta chain derives from a study of shared clonotypes between healthy human individuals (dated by TCRdb to the early 2020s). In terms of the full investigation: The cohort included a few men and a couple of women between 18 and 49 years of age. For each donor, CD4 naive and CD4 memory were each given three plates, CD8 naive was given two plates, and CD8 memory was given one plate. To estimate repertoire size and how much clonotypes are shared between individuals, the study performed deep sequencing of blood TCR repertoires from 4 to 6 healthy adults. Leukapheresis yielded between about 0.8 and 8.9 billion PBMCs per donor. Different laboratories and diverse techniques were used to prepare libraries and sequence TCR repertoires, to increase sequencing depth and limit assay-specific biases. The full study reports these points: Because the study included only a small number of donors, the genetic and exposure-history diversity represented was limited. When several donors were compared, the shared fraction of clonotypes was 5% to 6.5% for naive CD4, less than 4% for naive CD8, 2.3% for memory CD4, and 0.4% for memory CD8. Only blood was sampled, and tissue TCR repertoires likely differ from those in blood. Larger estimated clonotype richness was generally found for naive subsets than for memory subsets. Incomplete sequencing was indicated by rarefaction of sorted-subset datasets, despite the large sequencing depth. Pairwise subsampling indicated that sequencing depth was expected to affect the degree of clonotype sharing among donors. Compared with non-shared clonotypes, the clonotypes found in all four sorted-subset donors had higher generation probabilities.

Using the deep immunoSEQ assay, multiplex PCR amplified TCR CDR3 regions from genomic DNA. Genomic DNA extracted from each cell subset was distributed evenly over all wells of several immunoSEQ 96-well plates, and each plate served as one replicate. For sorted subsets, each replicate PCR was loaded with 200 ng genomic DNA, equivalent to about 30,000 T cell genomes. The purified libraries were quantified using a Qubit 3.0 fluorometer, sized with a Bioanalyzer 2100, and then quantified again using the KAPA Library Quantification kit. Every immunoSEQ 96-well plate was sequenced on a dedicated single-read 150-cycle Illumina NextSeq 550 flow cell. On the study's bioinformatics: Because the immunoSEQ output included only junctional sequences and no quality scores, the filtering could not be the same as the filtering used for full-length reads. Sequences were annotated with PyIR, a Python wrapper for IgBLAST v1.9, and V/J genes and CDR3 were assigned using IMGT germline references. Reads were removed for weak V/J assignments (E-value above 1e-6), missing CDR3, stop codons, out-of-frame junctions, or ambiguous translated residues. A V3J clonotype was defined by an identical inferred V gene, J gene, and CDR3 amino acid sequence. Percentage overlap between repertoires was calculated by dividing the number of shared unique clonotypes by the size of the smaller repertoire. Repertoire richness was assessed with RTK rarefaction, the Chao1 estimator, and Recon v2.1 estimates of unobserved clonotypes. OLGA was used to compute generation probabilities for all TCRbeta clonotypes that the gDNA method yielded from a handful of donors. TCRdb stores this immuneACCESS table with in-frame sequences only. Part of the clones is absent; in the studies checked, under half of the shortfall reflects unresolved V genes, and no reason is known for the rest. V and J calls plus clone size are reproduced from that table; the DNA served to infer D and trimming. This sample comprises some 1 million clones, around four fifths of them detected only once. Of the sample, approximately 1.5% is held by the ten largest clones.

Donors were healthy HIV-negative adults with no recently reported acute infections or vaccinations. Every donor was a Caucasian adult residing in Nashville, Tennessee, USA. CD4+ T cells were enriched by magnetic negative selection, after which naive cells were positively selected on CD45RA and the negative fraction was taken as the memory subset. After blood collection by leukapheresis, PBMCs were isolated using Ficoll-Histopaque density gradient centrifugation and then cryopreserved in the vapor phase of liquid nitrogen. Purity and quantity of every magnetically sorted T cell population were checked by analytical flow cytometry. Genomic DNA was isolated from every sorted fraction and measured by UV absorbance on a Nanodrop 2000c. According to the germline V gene, CDR1 reads ENHRY and CDR2 reads SYGVKD. V is trimmed back by 0 bases and J by 7 bases, and the junction contains 5 bases that no gene match accounts for. From cysteine to phenylalanine, the CDR3 is 14 amino acids long. Solely the CDR3 DNA is kept, with 42 bases framed from the first base.

On this clone: The target of this receptor is not known. Nothing much larger sits one base from this clone, and base qualities are not available.

Sample: memory CD4+ T cells sorted from blood. The sample's cell subset or site label, decoded: CD45RA-negative fraction. The sequence was collected from a young man in good health. Rearrangement joined TRBV10-3 to TRBJ1-2; TRBD1 lines up with 7 middle nucleotides. The nucleotide sequence is given as TGTGCCATCAGTGAGTCGGGACAGTCAGTTGGCTACACCTTC. It translates to CAISESGQSVGYTF.